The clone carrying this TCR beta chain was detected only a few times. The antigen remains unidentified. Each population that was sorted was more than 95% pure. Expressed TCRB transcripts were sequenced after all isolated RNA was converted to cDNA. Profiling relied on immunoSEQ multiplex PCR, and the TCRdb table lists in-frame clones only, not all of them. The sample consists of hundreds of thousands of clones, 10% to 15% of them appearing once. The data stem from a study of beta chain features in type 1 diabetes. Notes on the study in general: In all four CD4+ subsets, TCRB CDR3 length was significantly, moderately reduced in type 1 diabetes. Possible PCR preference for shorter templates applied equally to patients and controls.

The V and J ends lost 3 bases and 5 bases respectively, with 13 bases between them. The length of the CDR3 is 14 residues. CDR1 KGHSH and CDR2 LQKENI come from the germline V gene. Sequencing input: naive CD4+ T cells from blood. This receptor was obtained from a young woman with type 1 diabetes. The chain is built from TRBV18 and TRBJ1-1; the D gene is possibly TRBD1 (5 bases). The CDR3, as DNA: TGTGCCAGCTCACCCGCAGGGAAGAGGACTGAAGCTTTCTTT. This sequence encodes CASSPAGKRTEAFF.